Listed below are T cell receptor beta chains from one sample, sequenced in a study of identical twins. TCRdb reanalysed the 5' RACE reads using MiXCR and keeps one entry per CDR3 protein. The sample includes roughly 750,000 distinct CDR3 sequences, 21% of them seen just once. The data also belong to a second study, concerning T cells expressing NK-cell markers.

The specimen was PBMCs. Receptors originate from a young woman in good health. Both conserved end residues are part of each CDR3. Fields, in order: CDR3 protein, V gene, J gene.

CASSIAKNYGYTF	TRBV19	TRBJ1-2
CASSPNSFHMVEQPQHF	TRBV12-3/TRBV12-4	TRBJ1-5
CASSLPGFSYEQYF	TRBV7-6	TRBJ2-7
CASSGRLGRGVGDTQYF	TRBV10-3	TRBJ2-3
CASSPGTYEQYF	TRBV12-3/TRBV12-4	TRBJ2-7
CASNPNRGRQDTQYF	TRBV12-3/TRBV12-4	TRBJ2-3
CASSSGTGVFEQYF	TRBV7-9	TRBJ2-7
CASRGASGWTF	TRBV12-3/TRBV12-4	TRBJ1-2
CSAPDRGEQYF	TRBV20-1	TRBJ2-7
CASSFGAGIETGYTF	TRBV12-3/TRBV12-4	TRBJ1-2
CSAKDIPKNIQYF	TRBV20-1	TRBJ2-4
CASSLVEGSYNEQFF	TRBV5-1	TRBJ2-1
CASSQYWVGPSSYEQYF	TRBV4-1	TRBJ2-7
CSASRWGLGGQETQYF	TRBV20-1	TRBJ2-5
CASSGLAGEGGEQYF	TRBV7-9	TRBJ2-7
CSALAGYQETQYF	TRBV20-1	TRBJ2-5
CASSDGSNSTDTQYF	TRBV6-4	TRBJ2-3
CASSLEAGVEQFF	TRBV5-1	TRBJ2-1